This T cell receptor (beta chain) was retrieved from a study of OX40 agonist ivuxolimab in advanced cancers. Regarding the complete study: Ivuxolimab was a fully human IgG2 agonistic monoclonal antibody targeting the costimulatory receptor OX40 (CD134). Intravenous ivuxolimab was administered to patients every 2 weeks at six dose levels: 0.01, 0.1, 0.3, 1.5, 3 and 10 mg/kg. Among the roughly 54 dose-escalation patients, around 20 had hepatocellular carcinoma, 15 or so melanoma, 9 renal cell carcinoma and 9 head and neck cancer. A male proportion of around 81% and a mean age of about 60 years, ranging from 23 to 79, were recorded for the dose-escalation cohort. Prior anti-PD-1, anti-PD-L1 or anti-CTLA-4 therapy was permitted, and about 40% of dose-escalation patients had received checkpoint inhibitors. Partial responses occurred in three dose-escalation patients, of whom one had hepatocellular carcinoma and two had cutaneous melanoma. The purpose of peripheral TCRbeta sequencing was to test whether ivuxolimab changed TCR sequence diversity and led to clonal T-cell expansion. The monotherapy dose-escalation portion (N of about 50 patients) of the phase I ivuxolimab trial is reported in the paper.

Broader findings and caveats from the paper: In the 0.1-3.0 mg/kg groups, partial responders had among the lowest normalized peripheral clonal expansion, particularly in CD8+ T cells. At doses of 0.1 to 3.0 mg/kg, clonal expansion of both CD4+ and CD8+ T cells in blood was seen between baseline and week 6. After ivuxolimab, more expanded clones were found on average in CD8+ T cells than in CD4+ T cells. The antigen specificity of the peripheral T cells that underwent clonal expansion was not determined. Low levels of normalized T-cell clonal expansion were also seen in some nonresponding patients.

Patients with a history of autoimmune disease or receiving systemic immunosuppression were excluded from the trial. Peripheral blood for TCR sequencing was collected from all dose cohorts at baseline, on cycle 4 day 1, and on cycle 7 day 1. Samples were obtained from an open-label, multicenter, first-in-human phase I dose-escalation trial of ivuxolimab. Adults with locally advanced or metastatic melanoma, renal cell, hepatocellular, or head and neck squamous cell carcinoma were enrolled in the trial. Before TCR sequencing, CD4+ T cells and CD8+ T cells were sorted from peripheral blood as separate populations. For sequencing of the TCRbeta CDR3 region, genomic DNA was extracted from the sorted cells. The immunoSEQ Assay was used to sequence the TCRbeta CDR3 regions. TCRdb limited this immuneACCESS table to in-frame rearrangements with V and J called. A share of clones is missing; checked studies link under half to unresolved V genes, and the rest is unexplained. The sample table contains about 60,000 clones; only one count was recorded for about nine tenths of them. Around 25% of the sample is held by the ten biggest clonotypes.

The CDR1 and CDR2 encoded by the germline V gene (reference sequence) are MNHEY and SMNVEV. From V the trimming removes 4 bases and from J it removes 1 base, while the gene matches leave 6 bases of the junction unaccounted for. The CDR3 starts with the cysteine, ends with the phenylalanine, and has 15 residues. Only CDR3 DNA remains: 45 bases, in frame from the first base. About this clone itself: The clone's antigen remains unknown. No base quality information exists; no much larger clone differs at one position.

Recombination joined TRBV27 with TRBJ2-7, and TRBD1 aligns with 8 junction nucleotides. This TCR came from an adult with an advanced solid tumor such as melanoma, head and neck, liver or kidney cancer. Specimen: CD4+ or CD8+ T cells sorted from blood, collected in a trial of the OX40 agonist ivuxolimab. The CDR3 reads CASSWGTGASYEQYF. The nucleotide sequence is given as TGTGCCAGCAGTTGGGGGACAGGCGCTTCCTACGAGCAGTACTTC.